This T cell receptor (beta chain) was found in a study of blood T cell repertoires in COVID-19. Background on the study: Acute-phase and convalescent COVID-19 samples originated in the United States, Italy and Spain. In each case, the material was cDNA or gDNA derived from T cells, B-cell-depleted T cells, or PBMCs.

This CDR3 has 11 amino acids. V dropped 3 bases and J dropped 5 bases, with 4 bases sitting between them. Original analysis: Quantification of nucleated cells was approximated via reference gene primer amplification. The data were produced by immunoSEQ multiplex PCR, yet TCRdb's version contains in-frame clones alone and is incomplete. Clonal size and the V and J genes are those of that table, whereas D and trimming came from the DNA. The data hold fewer than 400,000 clones, with around 85% observed a single time. The genes are TRBV12-3 or TRBV12-4 and TRBJ1-1; no clear D. Sequencing was carried out using peripheral blood. The sequence was obtained from a woman aged 18-35 years with acute or convalescent COVID-19. CDR3 coding DNA: TGTGCCAGCAGTTTTACAACTGAAGCTTTCTTT. Translation: CASSFTTEAFF.